The next 9 T cell receptor beta chains were all read from a single sample in a study of blood T cell repertoires in COVID-19. Some clones are missing from TCRdb's copy, which holds only in-frame ones; the method was immunoSEQ multiplex PCR. The profile shows about 92,000 clones, around 85% of them singletons. Sequencing was performed on peripheral blood. The source of these receptors is a woman older than 75 with active or convalescent COVID-19.

The V and J genes are TRBV29-1 and TRBJ1-1; D gene unclear. The CDR3 sequence is 13 residues long. V was clipped by 5 bases and J by 1 base, with 11 bases between them. CDR1 and CDR2 (germline): SQVTM, ANQGSEA. CDR3 nucleotides: TGCAGCGTTCACTCAACAGCGAACACTGAAGCTTTCTTT. Residues: CSVHSTANTEAFF.

The chain is built from TRBV9 and TRBJ2-3, with a tentative D call TRBD2 (5 bases). The ends were cut back, 4 bases at V and 2 bases at J, with 11 bases in the middle. This CDR3 has 14 residues. Per the germline V gene, CDR1 is SGDLS and CDR2 is YYNGEE. CDR3 sequence: CASSPAVITDTQYF. Written as DNA, the CDR3 is TGTGCCAGCAGCCCAGCGGTGATCACAGATACGCAGTATTTT.

J is TRBJ2-3 and V is TRBV5-1; a weak D match, TRBD2 (6 bases). V lost 1 base, J lost 2 bases, and 11 bases lay in between. Germline assignment: CDR1 SGHRS and CDR2 YFSETQ. The CDR3 is made up of 15 amino acids. The CDR3 here is CASSLYGGDTDTQYF. In DNA form, the CDR3 reads TGCGCCAGCAGCTTGTACGGCGGGGACACAGATACGCAGTATTTT.

This clone was recorded once. The chain uses TRBV5-1 and TRBJ1-4; 7 nucleotides agree with TRBD1. Germline V gene lookup returns CDR1 SGHRS and CDR2 YFSETQ. CDR3 length equals 15 residues. Trimming cost V 5 bases and J 5 bases; bases outside gene matches: 9. DNA for the CDR3: TGCGCCAGCAGGGAGGGGACAGCTCGAAATGAAAAACTGTTTTTT. Protein product: CASREGTARNEKLFF.

V and J are TRBV2 and TRBJ2-2; 13 bases are a match to TRBD2. The germline V gene encodes CDR1 SNHLY and CDR2 FYNNEI. The CDR3 covers 19 residues. Trimming at V came to 5 bases and at J to 3 bases, leaving 12 bases not matched to a gene. The CDR3 region has the DNA TGTGCCAGCAGTTTCTACGGACTAGCGGGAGAAGGAGACACCGGGGAGCTGTTTTTT. It encodes CASSFYGLAGEGDTGELFF.

This chain joins TRBV20-1 and TRBJ2-1; D is unclear. The germline V gene encodes CDR1 DFQATT and CDR2 SNEGSKA (reference sequence). Deletions cut 3 bases from V and 6 bases from J, with 9 bases between. The CDR3 length is 12 residues. CDR3 sequence: CSASSGGNEQFF. CDR3 DNA: TGCAGTGCTAGTAGTGGCGGCAATGAGCAGTTCTTC.

The chain recombines TRBV18 with TRBJ2-5, with D possibly TRBD1 on 5 matching bases. The V and J ends lost 2 bases and 2 bases respectively, with 18 bases between them. Germline V gives CDR1 KGHSH, CDR2 LQKENI. The CDR3 contains 17 residues. CDR3: CASSPFSVAGQQETQYF. The CDR3 bases are TGTGCCAGCTCACCATTCTCCGTGGCAGGGCAACAAGAGACCCAGTACTTC.

The genes are TRBV19 and TRBJ2-5, with 8 bases matching TRBD2. J was trimmed by 4 bases and V by 0 bases; bases with no gene match: 10. Per the germline V gene, CDR1 is LNHDA and CDR2 is SQIVND (reference sequence). This CDR3 is 17 amino acids long. The CDR3 sequence: CASSIDHAGGSPETQYF. CDR3 DNA: TGTGCCAGTAGTATAGATCATGCGGGGGGTTCCCCAGAGACCCAGTACTTC.

The chain employs TRBV5-1 and TRBJ1-3; 8 bases are shared with TRBD1. Unmatched junction bases numbered 4, after V lost 4 bases and J lost 1 base. This CDR3 is built from 15 residues. Germline V lookup: CDR1 SGHRS, CDR2 YFSETQ. The CDR3 loop reads CASSTGQGSGNTIYF. The CDR3 coding sequence is TGCGCCAGCAGCACCGGACAGGGTTCTGGAAACACCATATATTTT.